The 25 T cell receptor beta chains in this list originate from one sample, sequenced in a study of Ad26.COV2.S vaccination and SARS-CoV-2 variants. TCRdb's table, derived via immunoSEQ multiplex PCR, lists solely in-frame clones and lacks some. The table lists roughly 500,000 clones, 89% of them singletons. Regarding treatment: around 19 received Ad26.COV2.S at low or high dose, single or two shots; about 5 received placebo; per-sample allocation not given. Sampling happened 63 days after the first vaccine or placebo injection. The sequencing used peripheral blood, collected in a trial of Ad26.COV2.S vaccine versus placebo. Receptors were obtained from a person aged 18-65 years who received the Ad26.COV2.S COVID-19 vaccine or a placebo.

V usage is TRBV4-3 and J usage is TRBJ1-3; D is unresolved. Per the germline V gene, CDR1 is LGHNA and CDR2 is YSLEER. V was pared by 0 bases and J by 4 bases, with 10 bases between. The CDR3 runs to 15 residues. The CDR3 sequence: CASSQDTGFGNTIYF. The CDR3, as DNA: TGCGCCAGCAGCCAAGATACCGGGTTCGGAAACACCATATATTTT.

In its sample, this clone was seen once. This chain uses TRBV24-1 with TRBJ2-3; TRBD2 might be the D (6 bases). V was cut by 9 bases and J by 2 bases, with 17 bases left in between. The CDR3 loop spans 15 amino acids. The germline CDR1 and CDR2 sequences are KGHDR and SFDVKD. The CDR3 DNA sequence: TGTGCCACCTCCTGGAGCGGGCGACCCACAGATACGCAGTATTTT. Protein sequence: CATSWSGRPTDTQYF.

The gene calls are TRBV15 and TRBJ1-5; D is unresolved. CDR1 and CDR2 from the germline V gene are LNHNV and YYDKDF (reference sequence). Deletions cut 1 base from V and 10 bases from J, with 11 bases between. This CDR3 region has 13 residues. This CDR3 reads CATSRAYLAPQHF. Written as DNA, the CDR3 is TGTGCCACCAGCAGAGCATACCTCGCCCCCCAGCATTTT.

V is TRBV5-1 and J is TRBJ2-2; maybe TRBD1 (5 bases). Deletions cut 2 bases from V and 0 bases from J, with 8 bases between. Germline CDR1 and CDR2: SGHRS and YFSETQ. This CDR3 is built from 15 residues. CDR3 in amino acids: CASSLKGTNTGELFF. Here the CDR3 DNA reads TGCGCCAGCAGCTTAAAGGGGACGAACACCGGGGAGCTGTTTTTT.

The J gene is TRBJ1-5, the V gene TRBV19; 7 bases are shared with TRBD1. The CDR3 covers 15 residues. Trimming cost V 5 bases and J 0 bases; bases outside gene matches: 4. Per the germline V gene, CDR1 is LNHDA and CDR2 is SQIVND (reference sequence). Here the CDR3 reads CASSGGQISNQPQHF. For the CDR3, the DNA is TGTGCCAGTAGTGGGGGACAGATTAGCAATCAGCCCCAGCATTTT.

CDR3 nucleotides: TGTGCCAGCAGCAAGGGGACAGTTTTAGATAATGAAAAACTGTTTTTT. Translation gives CASSKGTVLDNEKLFF. The J gene is TRBJ1-4, the V gene TRBV5-4, with 7 bases identical to TRBD1. With V trimmed by 4 bases and J by 4 bases, 10 bases remained unmatched. Looked up from germline, CDR1 is SGHNT and CDR2 is YYREEE (reference sequence). CDR3 size: 16 residues.

This sequence joins TRBV3-1 (or the pseudogene TRBV3-2) and TRBJ2-2; 8 bases match TRBD1. There are 18 residues in the CDR3. CDR1 is LGHDT, CDR2 YNNKEL, per germline (reference sequence). The trim removed 6 bases at V and 7 bases at J, leaving 19 bases unmatched. CDR3 DNA: TGTGCCAGCAGACCAAGTGCTACGGGACAGGTGTTTGGCGGGGAGCTGTTTTTT. Protein: CASRPSATGQVFGGELFF.

This chain connects TRBV5-5 to TRBJ2-7; 10 nucleotides match TRBD1. Per germline, CDR1 SGHKS and CDR2 YYEKEE (reference sequence). The CDR3 is 16 residues long. The V and J ends lost 6 bases and 3 bases, in that order; junction bases with no gene match: 12. The CDR3 reads CASTTTNWTGGYEQYF. The CDR3 nucleotides are TGTGCCAGCACAACGACCAACTGGACAGGGGGCTACGAGCAGTACTTC.

This clone showed up just once. This chain uses TRBV7-2 with TRBJ1-1; no clear D. The germline gives CDR1 SGHTA, CDR2 FQGNSA. The CDR3 extends over 13 amino acids. Between the trimmed V and J ends, which lost 1 base and 8 bases, there was a span of 11 bases. The CDR3 DNA sequence: TGTGCCAGCAGCTTAGGACTTTCTCTCGAAGCTTTCTTT. Amino acid sequence: CASSLGLSLEAFF.

The rearrangement joins TRBV6-5 to TRBJ1-5; the D gene is possibly TRBD1 (5 bases). The CDR3 loop spans 12 amino acids. Germline V gene lookup returns CDR1 MNHEY and CDR2 SVGAGI. V dropped 8 bases and J dropped 5 bases, with 10 bases sitting between them. The CDR3 region is CASGGIDQPQHF. The DNA of the CDR3 is TGTGCCAGCGGGGGTATAGATCAGCCCCAGCATTTT.

This chain links TRBV4-1 with TRBJ1-4, with D possibly being TRBD1 (5 bases). The germline CDR1 and CDR2 sequences are MGHRA and YSYEKL. The CDR3 is made up of 13 amino acids. With 4 bases removed from V and 8 bases from J, the gap between germline ends came to 11 bases. In DNA form, the CDR3 reads TGCGCCAGCAGCCGGCAGGGAAACGAAAAACTGTTTTTT. Its translation is CASSRQGNEKLFF.

This sequence joins TRBV9 and TRBJ2-1; perhaps TRBD2 as D (5 bases). CDR1 SGDLS and CDR2 YYNGEE come from the germline V gene. The germline V and J ends were trimmed by 5 bases and 3 bases, with 18 bases remaining between them. This CDR3 spans 16 amino acids. CDR3 sequence: CASSGIGAGDYNEQFF. CDR3 DNA: TGTGCCAGCAGTGGTATTGGCGCGGGTGACTACAATGAGCAGTTCTTC.

The V and J genes are TRBV3-1 (or the pseudogene TRBV3-2) and TRBJ2-7, with TRBD2 as a possible D gene (5 bases). Trimming left V 4 bases short and J 7 bases short, with 14 bases between. This CDR3 has 13 amino acids. Germline lookup yields CDR1 LGHDT and CDR2 YNNKEL (reference sequence). CDR3 loop: CASSLHQEREQYF. The CDR3 DNA reads TGTGCCAGCAGCCTCCACCAGGAGCGGGAGCAGTACTTC.

The chain couples TRBV7-9 to TRBJ2-2, with D perhaps matching TRBD1 or TRBD2 (6 bases each). This CDR3 is built from 15 residues. Trimming stripped 5 bases from V and 3 bases from J, with 13 bases between. Germline V CDR1 and CDR2: SEHNR, FQNEAQ (reference sequence). DNA for the CDR3: TGTGCCAGCAGCCGCGGGACACCTCACACCGGGGAGCTGTTTTTT. It encodes CASSRGTPHTGELFF.

Points on this clone: Other nucleotide sequences in the sample specify the same CDR3. The chain is built from TRBV19 and TRBJ2-7; perhaps TRBD1 as D (5 bases). CDR1 is LNHDA and CDR2 is SQIVND in the germline V gene (reference sequence). This CDR3 comprises 12 residues. Trimming shortened V by 3 bases and J by 3 bases, and 6 bases separated the two germline ends. CDR3 in DNA: TGTGCCAGTAGTATCCAGGGCTACGAGCAGTACTTC. Translation: CASSIQGYEQYF.

The CDR3 sequence: CASTPGWGGNTEAFF. CDR3 nucleotides: TGTGCCAGCACCCCAGGGTGGGGCGGGAACACTGAAGCTTTCTTT. This chain links TRBV9 with TRBJ1-1; D perhaps matches TRBD1 (5 bases). The CDR3 contains 15 residues. V lost 6 bases to trimming and J lost 1 base, with 16 bases between them. The germline CDR1 and CDR2 sequences are SGDLS and YYNGEE.

The chain's CDR3 is CASSLSGPEQPQHF. CDR3 bases: TGCGCCAGCAGCTTGTCAGGCCCGGAGCAGCCCCAGCATTTT. The chain couples TRBV5-1 to TRBJ1-5, with unresolved D. The CDR3 spans 14 residues. Germline-derived CDR1 and CDR2 are SGHRS and YFSETQ. V was trimmed by 1 base and J by 7 bases, leaving 12 bases between them.

This chain links TRBV7-2 with TRBJ2-1; no firm D call. The germline gives CDR1 SGHTA, CDR2 FQGNSA. This CDR3 comprises 13 residues. Trimming took off 4 bases at V and 4 bases at J, with 8 bases between the two ends. CDR3 loop: CASSSDPYNEQFF. CDR3 nucleotide sequence: TGTGCCAGCAGCTCGGATCCATACAATGAGCAGTTCTTC.

This clone was detected only once. The chain combines TRBV25-1 with TRBJ1-6, with unresolved D. This CDR3 is 13 amino acids long. Trimming took 6 bases from V and 7 from J, leaving 10 bases between them. Germline-derived CDR1 and CDR2 are MGHDK and SYGVNS. The DNA for the CDR3 is TGTGCCAGCAGAATTGAGACGAATTCACCCCTCCACTTT. Translation gives CASRIETNSPLHF. Together with reference TRBV25-1 and TRBJ1-6, the CDR3 gives the full variable domain: EADIYQTPRYLVIGTGKKITLECSQTMGHDKMYWYQQDPGMELHLIHYSYGVNSTEKGDLSSESTVSRIRTEHFPLTLESARPSHTSQYLCASRIETNSPLHFGNGTRLTVT.

This chain links TRBV27 with TRBJ2-3; TRBD1 might be the D (7 bases). Germline CDR1 is MNHEY and CDR2 is SMNVEV (reference sequence). The CDR3 contains 15 residues. Trimming removed 4 bases at V and 2 bases at J, with 13 bases between. CDR3 bases: TGTGCCAGCAGTTGGAGGGGGCCGGACACAGATACGCAGTATTTT. Its protein is CASSWRGPDTDTQYF.

This sequence joins TRBV5-1 and TRBJ2-2, with D perhaps TRBD1 (6 bases). V was shortened by 4 bases and J by 5 bases, with 15 bases between the two germline ends. The CDR3 loop spans 15 amino acids. The germline CDR1 and CDR2 sequences are SGHRS and YFSETQ. The CDR3 DNA is TGCGCCAGCAGCACAGGGAGAACGCGGACCGGGGAGCTGTTTTTT. Its protein product is CASSTGRTRTGELFF.

J is TRBJ1-1 and V is TRBV28; tentative D call: TRBD1 (5 bases). CDR1 is MDHEN and CDR2 is SYDVKM in the germline V gene. Trimming shortened V by 0 bases and J by 6 bases, and 11 bases separated the two germline ends. CDR3 length equals 14 residues. CDR3 protein: CASSLWYRGPEAFF. As DNA, the CDR3 is TGTGCCAGCAGTTTATGGTATAGGGGCCCTGAAGCTTTCTTT.

The rearrangement links TRBV19 to TRBJ1-4, with D possibly being TRBD1 (5 bases). The CDR3 sequence is 14 residues long. Between the trimmed V and J ends, which lost 6 bases and 0 bases, there was a span of 8 bases. Germline V gene sequence: CDR1 LNHDA, CDR2 SQIVND (reference sequence). CDR3: CASRGLATNEKLFF. The CDR3, as DNA: TGTGCCAGTAGGGGACTTGCAACTAATGAAAAACTGTTTTTT.

This chain joins TRBV5-1 and TRBJ2-1, with TRBD1 identical over 8 bases. The CDR3 loop spans 15 amino acids. Trimming took 4 bases from V and 1 from J; bases not matched to a gene: 4. The germline CDR1 and CDR2 sequences are SGHRS and YFSETQ. The CDR3 here is CASSLQGVSYNEQFF. For the CDR3, the DNA is TGCGCCAGCAGCCTACAGGGGGTGTCCTACAATGAGCAGTTCTTC.

This clone was seen a handful of times. V usage is TRBV2 and J usage is TRBJ2-7, with D unresolved. The CDR3 runs to 11 residues. The germline gives CDR1 SNHLY, CDR2 FYNNEI. V lost 5 bases, J lost 0 bases, and 2 bases lay in between. The CDR3 spells CASSRSYEQYF. The CDR3 DNA is TGTGCCAGCAGTCGCTCCTACGAGCAGTACTTC.